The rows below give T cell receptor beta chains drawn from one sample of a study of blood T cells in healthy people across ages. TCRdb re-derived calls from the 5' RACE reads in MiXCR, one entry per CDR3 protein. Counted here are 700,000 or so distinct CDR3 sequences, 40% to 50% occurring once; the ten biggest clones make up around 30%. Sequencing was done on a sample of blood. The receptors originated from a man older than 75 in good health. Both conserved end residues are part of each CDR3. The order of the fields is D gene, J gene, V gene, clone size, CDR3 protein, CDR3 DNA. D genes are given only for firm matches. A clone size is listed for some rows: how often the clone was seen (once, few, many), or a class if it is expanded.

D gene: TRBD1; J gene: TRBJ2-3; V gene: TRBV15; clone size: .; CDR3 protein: CAASDRVYTDTQYF; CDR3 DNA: TGTGCCGCCAGCGACAGGGTGTACACAGATACGCAGTATTTT
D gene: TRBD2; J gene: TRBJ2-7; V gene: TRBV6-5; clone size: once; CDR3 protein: CASSYTASGSYEQYF; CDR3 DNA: TGTGCCAGCAGTTACACGGCTAGCGGGAGTTACGAGCAGTACTTC
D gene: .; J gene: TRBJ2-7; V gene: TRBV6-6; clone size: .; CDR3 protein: CASSSSRSGLYEQYF; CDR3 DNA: TGTGCCAGCAGCTCCTCGAGGAGCGGACTATACGAGCAGTACTTC
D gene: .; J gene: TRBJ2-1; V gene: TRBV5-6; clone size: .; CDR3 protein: CASSLSSQGDGFF; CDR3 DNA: TGTGCCAGCAGCTTGTCTTCCCAGGGCGACGGGTTCTTC
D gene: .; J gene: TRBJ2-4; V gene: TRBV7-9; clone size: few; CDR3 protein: CASSLDQLAPREQYF; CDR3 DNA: TGTGCCAGCAGCTTGGATCAACTAGCCCCTAGGGAGCAGTACTTC
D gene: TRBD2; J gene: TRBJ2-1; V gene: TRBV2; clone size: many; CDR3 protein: CASSPTSGAYNEQFF; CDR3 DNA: TGTGCCAGCAGCCCAACTAGCGGGGCCTACAATGAGCAGTTCTTC
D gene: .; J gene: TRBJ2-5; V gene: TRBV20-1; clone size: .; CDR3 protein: CSARRDLNEQYF; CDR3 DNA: TGCAGTGCTAGGCGGGATTTGAATGAGCAGTACTTC
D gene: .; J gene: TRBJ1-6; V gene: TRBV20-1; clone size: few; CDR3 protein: CSATNRDSYNSPLHF; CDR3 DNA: TGCAGTGCTACCAACAGGGACTCCTATAATTCACCCCTCCACTTT
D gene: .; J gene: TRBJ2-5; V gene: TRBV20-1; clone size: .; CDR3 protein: CSAGGGEKTQYF; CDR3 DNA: TGCAGTGCCGGCGGGGGCGAGAAGACCCAGTACTTC
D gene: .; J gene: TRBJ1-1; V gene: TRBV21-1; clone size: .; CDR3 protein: CASSKGIKGPTSEAFF; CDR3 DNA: TGTGCCAGCAGCAAAGGTATAAAGGGCCCTACTTCTGAAGCTTTCTTT
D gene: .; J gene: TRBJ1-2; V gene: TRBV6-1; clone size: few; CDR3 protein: CASQTTALTNYGYTF; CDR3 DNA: TGTGCCAGCCAGACGACAGCCTTAACGAACTATGGCTACACCTTC
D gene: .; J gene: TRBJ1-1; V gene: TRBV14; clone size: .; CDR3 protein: CASSPLKGSVQMNTEAFF; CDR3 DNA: TGTGCCAGCAGCCCGCTCAAGGGATCGGTGCAAATGAACACTGAAGCTTTCTTT
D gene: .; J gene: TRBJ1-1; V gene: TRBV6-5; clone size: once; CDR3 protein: CASSYVMGLATEAFF; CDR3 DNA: TGTGCCAGCAGTTACGTTATGGGGTTGGCCACTGAAGCTTTCTTT
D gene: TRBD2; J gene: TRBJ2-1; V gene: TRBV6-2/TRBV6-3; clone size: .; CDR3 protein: CASSYSASGGATWNEQFF; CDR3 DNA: TGTGCCAGCAGTTACTCGGCTAGCGGGGGGGCCACCTGGAATGAGCAGTTCTTC
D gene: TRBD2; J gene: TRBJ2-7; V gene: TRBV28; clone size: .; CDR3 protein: CISTGGLAVYEQYF; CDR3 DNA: TGTATCAGCACAGGGGGACTAGCGGTCTACGAGCAGTACTTC
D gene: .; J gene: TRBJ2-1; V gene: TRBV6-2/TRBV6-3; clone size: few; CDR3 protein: CASRVTGEANEQFF; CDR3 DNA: TGTGCCAGCAGGGTTACGGGAGAAGCCAATGAGCAGTTCTTC
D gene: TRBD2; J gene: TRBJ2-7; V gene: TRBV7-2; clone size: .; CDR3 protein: CASSPSRSGRSNEQYF; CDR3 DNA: TGTGCCAGCAGCCCCTCCAGGAGCGGGAGGTCGAACGAGCAGTACTTC
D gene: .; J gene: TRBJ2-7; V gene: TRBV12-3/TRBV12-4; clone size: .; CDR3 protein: CASSRDTYATEQYF; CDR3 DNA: TGTGCCAGCAGCCGGGACACTTACGCTACCGAGCAGTACTTC
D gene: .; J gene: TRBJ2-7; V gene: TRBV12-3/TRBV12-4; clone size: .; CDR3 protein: CASSPSGEEEQYF; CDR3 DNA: TGTGCCAGCAGTCCATCGGGGGAGGAAGAGCAGTACTTC
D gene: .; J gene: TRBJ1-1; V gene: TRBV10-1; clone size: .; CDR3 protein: CASSDEGWNTEAFF; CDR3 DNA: TGCGCCAGCAGTGATGAGGGCTGGAACACTGAAGCTTTCTTT
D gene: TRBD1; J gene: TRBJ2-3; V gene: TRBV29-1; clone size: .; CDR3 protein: CSVEPTGLSTDTQYF; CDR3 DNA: TGCAGCGTTGAGCCGACAGGGTTAAGCACAGATACGCAGTATTTT
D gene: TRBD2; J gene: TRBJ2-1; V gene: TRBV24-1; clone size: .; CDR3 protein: CATRTLAGDRDEQFF; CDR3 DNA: TGTGCCACCAGGACCCTAGCGGGGGACCGGGATGAGCAGTTCTTC
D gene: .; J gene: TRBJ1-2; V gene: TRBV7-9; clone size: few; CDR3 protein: CASSLDLPGTRYGYTF; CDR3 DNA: TGTGCCAGCAGCTTAGACCTTCCCGGGACACGATATGGCTACACCTTC
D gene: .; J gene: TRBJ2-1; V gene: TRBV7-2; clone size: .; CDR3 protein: CASSLPGGFYNEQFF; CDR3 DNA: TGTGCCAGCAGCCTTCCGGGCGGGTTTTACAATGAGCAGTTCTTC
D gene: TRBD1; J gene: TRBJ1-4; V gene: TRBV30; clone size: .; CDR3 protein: CAWSVRRDRGLLFF; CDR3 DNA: TGTGCCTGGAGTGTAAGGAGAGACAGGGGGCTGCTGTTTTTT
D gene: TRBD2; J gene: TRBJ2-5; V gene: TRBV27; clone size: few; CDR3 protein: CASSLSLAGGPQETQYF; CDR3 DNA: TGTGCCAGCAGTTTATCCTTAGCGGGAGGGCCCCAGGAGACCCAGTACTTC
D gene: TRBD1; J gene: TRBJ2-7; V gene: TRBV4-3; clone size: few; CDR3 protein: CASSQDLRTGVTREQYF; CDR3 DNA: TGCGCCAGCAGCCAAGATCTCCGGACAGGGGTCACCAGGGAGCAGTACTTC
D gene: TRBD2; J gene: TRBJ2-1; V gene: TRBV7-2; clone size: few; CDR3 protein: CASSAGTSGGRGQFF; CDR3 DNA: TGTGCCAGCAGCGCCGGGACTAGCGGGGGGAGGGGGCAGTTCTTC
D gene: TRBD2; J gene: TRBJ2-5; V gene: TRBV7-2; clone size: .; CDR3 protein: CASRSGSRETQYF; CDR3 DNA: TGTGCCAGCAGGAGCGGGAGTCGTGAGACCCAGTACTTC
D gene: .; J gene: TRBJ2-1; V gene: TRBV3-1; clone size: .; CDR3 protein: CASSELANEQFF; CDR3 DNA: TGTGCCAGCAGCGAGCTAGCAAATGAGCAGTTCTTC
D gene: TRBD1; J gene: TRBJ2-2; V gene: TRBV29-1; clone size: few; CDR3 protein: CSVQGAGTGELFF; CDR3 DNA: TGCAGCGTCCAGGGGGCGGGGACCGGGGAGCTGTTTTTT
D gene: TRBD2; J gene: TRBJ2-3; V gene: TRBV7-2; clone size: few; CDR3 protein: CASSFRRGRKSTDTQYF; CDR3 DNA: TGTGCCAGCAGCTTTCGGCGGGGGAGGAAGTCCACAGATACGCAGTATTTT
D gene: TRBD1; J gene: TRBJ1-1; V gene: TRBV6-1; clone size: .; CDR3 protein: CASRQGTEAFF; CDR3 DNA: TGTGCCAGCCGACAGGGCACTGAAGCTTTCTTT
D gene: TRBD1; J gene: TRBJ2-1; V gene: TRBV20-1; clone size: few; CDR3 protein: CSASGTGGYNEQFF; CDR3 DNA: TGCAGTGCCTCCGGGACAGGGGGGTACAATGAGCAGTTCTTC
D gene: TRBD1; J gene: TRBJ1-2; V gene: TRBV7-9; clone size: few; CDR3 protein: CASVGTGIRDSGYTF; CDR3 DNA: TGTGCATCCGTCGGGACAGGGATCAGGGATAGTGGCTACACCTTC
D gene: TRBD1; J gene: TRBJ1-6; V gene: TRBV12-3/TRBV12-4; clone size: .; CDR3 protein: CASRRRTGTDNSPLHF; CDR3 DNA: TGTGCCAGCAGGAGAAGGACCGGGACAGATAATTCACCCCTCCACTTT
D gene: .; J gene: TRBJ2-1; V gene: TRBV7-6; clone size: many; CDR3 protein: CASSRLDRGRISKGYNEQFF; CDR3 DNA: TGTGCCAGCAGCCGACTTGATCGAGGAAGGATCTCGAAGGGTTACAATGAGCAGTTCTTC
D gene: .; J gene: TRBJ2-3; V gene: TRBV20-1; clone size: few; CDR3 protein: CSARRGRPLSTDTQYF; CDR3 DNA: TGCAGTGCTAGAAGGGGCAGACCACTAAGCACAGATACGCAGTATTTT
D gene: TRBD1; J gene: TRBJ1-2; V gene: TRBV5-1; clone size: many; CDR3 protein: CASSSGTGNGYTF; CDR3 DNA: TGCGCCAGCAGCTCCGGGACAGGGAATGGCTACACCTTC
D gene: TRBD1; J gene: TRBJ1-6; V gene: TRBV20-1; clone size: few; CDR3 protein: CSAHDRVYNSPLHF; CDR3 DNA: TGCAGTGCTCACGACAGGGTGTATAATTCACCCCTCCACTTT
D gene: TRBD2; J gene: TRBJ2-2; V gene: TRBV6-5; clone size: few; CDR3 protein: CASSSPGLVALSTGELFF; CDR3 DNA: TGTGCCAGCAGTTCCCCAGGACTAGTCGCCCTATCAACCGGGGAGCTGTTTTTT
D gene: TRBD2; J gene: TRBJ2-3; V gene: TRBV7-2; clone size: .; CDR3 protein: CASSLVAGVDTQYF; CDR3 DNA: TGTGCCAGCAGCTTAGTAGCGGGGGTAGATACGCAGTATTTT
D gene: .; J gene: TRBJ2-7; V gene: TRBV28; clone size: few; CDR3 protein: CASTRAYEQYF; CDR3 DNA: TGTGCCAGCACCAGGGCCTACGAGCAGTACTTC
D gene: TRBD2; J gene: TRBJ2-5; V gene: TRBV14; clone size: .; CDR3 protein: CASSQLAGGSQYF; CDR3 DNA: TGTGCCAGCAGCCAACTAGCGGGAGGGTCTCAGTACTTC
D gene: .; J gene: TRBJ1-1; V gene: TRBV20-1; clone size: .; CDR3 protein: CSAPIPNTEAFF; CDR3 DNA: TGCAGTGCTCCAATACCGAACACTGAAGCTTTCTTT
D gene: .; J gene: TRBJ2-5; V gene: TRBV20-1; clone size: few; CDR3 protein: CSARPGTETQYF; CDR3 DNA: TGCAGTGCTAGGCCGGGGACAGAGACCCAGTACTTC
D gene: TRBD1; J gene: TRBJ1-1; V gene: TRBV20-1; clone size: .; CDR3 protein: CSAIRQGPTNTEAFF; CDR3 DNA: TGCAGTGCTATCAGACAGGGACCTACGAACACTGAAGCTTTCTTT
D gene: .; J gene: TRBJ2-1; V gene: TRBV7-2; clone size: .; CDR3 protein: CASSLEAGWGSYNEQFF; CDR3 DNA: TGTGCCAGCAGCTTAGAGGCAGGCTGGGGCTCCTACAATGAGCAGTTCTTC
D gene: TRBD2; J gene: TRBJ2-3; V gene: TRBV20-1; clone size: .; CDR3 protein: CSAEGWASGEDTQYF; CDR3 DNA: TGCAGTGCGGAGGGGTGGGCTAGCGGAGAAGATACGCAGTATTTT
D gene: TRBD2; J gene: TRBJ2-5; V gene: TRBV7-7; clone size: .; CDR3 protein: CASGAGETQYF; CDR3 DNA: TGTGCTAGCGGGGCGGGGGAGACCCAGTACTTC
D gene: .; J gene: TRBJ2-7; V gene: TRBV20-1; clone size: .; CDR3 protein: CSARGIRMTYEQYF; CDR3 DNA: TGCAGTGCTAGAGGTATCAGGATGACTTACGAGCAGTACTTC
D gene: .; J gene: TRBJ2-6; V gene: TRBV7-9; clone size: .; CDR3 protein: CASSSPGTGSGANVLTF; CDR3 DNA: TGTGCCAGCAGCTCCCCCGGGACGGGCTCTGGGGCCAACGTCCTGACTTTC
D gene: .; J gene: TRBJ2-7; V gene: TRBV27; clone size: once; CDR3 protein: CVSSLLVGSSYEQYF; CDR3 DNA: TGTGTCAGCAGTTTATTAGTGGGGAGCTCCTACGAGCAGTACTTC
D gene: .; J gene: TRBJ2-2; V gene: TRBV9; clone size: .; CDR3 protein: CASSVWGSNTGELFF; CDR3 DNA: TGTGCCAGCAGCGTATGGGGCAGCAACACCGGGGAGCTGTTTTTT
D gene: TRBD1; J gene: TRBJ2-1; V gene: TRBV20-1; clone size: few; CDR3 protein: CSADRDRVGHEQFF; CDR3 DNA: TGCAGTGCTGACCGGGACAGGGTAGGGCATGAGCAGTTCTTC